The subject of this entry is one T cell receptor (beta chain). Its specificity is unknown. TCRdb reprocessed the 5' RACE reads with MiXCR, giving one entry per CDR3 protein. The sample yields around 450,000 distinct CDR3 sequences, around 18% seen once. These data are taken from a study of T-cell memory formation after mild COVID-19. Study-wide findings and caveats: CD4+ clones that contracted lay mainly in CM and EM; CD8+ ones lay in EMRA. Clones that shrank (day 15 to 85) were balanced CD4/CD8, whereas later expanders leaned CD4+.

The CDR3 has 16 amino acids. CDR1 is MGHRA and CDR2 is YSYEKL in the germline V gene. The V segment lost 3 bases and the J segment 4 bases; nucleotides outside the gene matches: 7. The chain uses TRBV4-1 and TRBJ2-1; TRBD1 matches at 9 bases. Sequenced: PBMCs or a T cell subset sorted from them (not recorded which). This TCR was sampled from an adult woman who had mild COVID-19 (a few samples of this study predate the infection). Cell type and time point are not known. The CDR3 here is CASSHTDRGLYNEQFF. The CDR3 DNA is TGCGCCAGCAGCCATACGGACAGGGGTCTTTACAATGAGCAGTTCTTC.